Shown below are 3 T cell receptor beta chains from a single sample sequenced in a study of blood T cells in healthy people across ages. A second PCR of roughly 6 to 12 cycles used a sample-barcoded 5' primer and a J-beta primer mix. One entry per CDR3 protein results from TCRdb running MiXCR on the 5' RACE reads. The repertoire consists of around 1.5 million distinct CDR3 sequences, with 59% occurring once and the leading ten covering 6.5% to 8.5%. Material for sequencing was blood. These receptors were taken from a man younger than 30 in good health.

This chain joins TRBV2 and TRBJ2-1; 9 nucleotides align to TRBD2. Trimming took 4 bases from V and 2 from J; bases not matched to a gene: 3. The germline CDR1 and CDR2 sequences are SNHLY and FYNNEI. The CDR3 consists of 15 residues. The DNA for the CDR3 is TGTGCCAGCAGTGGGACTAGCGCGCCCTACAATGAGCAGTTCTTC. Its protein product is CASSGTSAPYNEQFF.

The rearrangement uses TRBV6-1 and TRBJ2-3; D call uncertain. Per germline, CDR1 MNHNS and CDR2 SASEGT. The CDR3 consists of 15 residues. V lost 10 bases, J lost 6 bases, and 23 bases lay in between. This CDR3 is CATTWGYRIGDTQYF. In nucleotides, the CDR3 is TGTGCCACCACCTGGGGATACCGGATCGGCGATACGCAGTATTTT.

The rearrangement joins TRBV20-1 to TRBJ2-2; 10 positions agree with TRBD1. J lost 6 bases, V lost 2 bases, and 3 bases had no gene match. The CDR3 runs to 14 residues. The germline V gene has CDR1 DFQATT and CDR2 SNEGSKA (reference sequence). CDR3 amino acids: CSARSDRGPGELFF. The DNA of the CDR3 is TGCAGTGCTAGAAGTGACAGGGGGCCCGGGGAGCTGTTTTTT.